This entry lists 5 T cell receptor beta chains sequenced from one sample in a study of shared clonotypes between healthy human individuals. Produced via immunoSEQ multiplex PCR; TCRdb's table is partial and in-frame only. The table records about 1 million clones, under 80% of them present only once. Specimen: memory CD4+ T cells sorted from blood. Noted subset: CD45RA-negative fraction. These receptors all stem from a man aged 18 to 30 in good health.

The V call is TRBV2, the J call TRBJ2-4; TRBD1 agrees at 10 bases. Germline CDR1 SNHLY, CDR2 FYNNEI. V lost 7 bases to trimming and J lost 4 bases; unmatched junction nucleotides: 4. The CDR3 totals 14 residues. For the CDR3, the DNA is TGTGCCAGCATGGGGGGACAGGGGAAAAACATTCAGTACTTC. Translated, it gives CASMGGQGKNIQYF.

V is TRBV7-9 and J is TRBJ1-3, with TRBD1 identical over 8 bases. V shed 3 bases, J shed 5 bases, and the junction held 9 bases outside the gene matches. Germline V gene lookup returns CDR1 SEHNR and CDR2 FQNEAQ (reference sequence). This CDR3 region has 16 residues. In DNA, the CDR3 is TGTGCCAGCAGCTTTACCACCGGACAGGGTAGAAACACCATATATTTT. This sequence encodes CASSFTTGQGRNTIYF. The full variable domain, in which reference TRBV7-9 and TRBJ1-3 provide the parts outside the CDR3, is DTGVSQNPRHKITKRGQNVTFRCDPISEHNRLYWYRQTLGQGPEFLTYFQNEAQLEKSRLLSDRFSAERPKGSFSTLEIQRTEQGDSAMYLCASSFTTGQGRNTIYFGEGSWLTVV.

The chain employs TRBV5-1 and TRBJ2-3; 9 nucleotides line up with TRBD1. The CDR3 length is 15 residues. V trimming: 1 base; J trimming: 3 bases; junction bases outside the gene matches: 3. Looked up from germline, CDR1 is SGHRS and CDR2 is YFSETQ. The CDR3 is CASSLLGQGTDTQYF. CDR3 DNA sequence: TGCGCCAGCAGCTTGCTCGGACAGGGGACAGATACGCAGTATTTT.

This clone has a handful of counts. This chain uses TRBV10-2 with TRBJ2-5; 7 bases are a match to TRBD2. V gave up 3 bases and J gave up 5 bases; unmatched junction bases: 15. CDR1 and CDR2 (germline): WSHSY, SAAADI. The CDR3 is 17 amino acids. This CDR3 is CASSEGGWGGSWETQYF. In DNA, the CDR3 is TGCGCCAGCAGTGAAGGTGGTTGGGGCGGGAGTTGGGAGACCCAGTACTTC.

This clone occurred once. V gene TRBV18 combines with J gene TRBJ2-2; 9 positions agree with TRBD2. V gave up 2 bases and J gave up 6 bases; unmatched junction bases: 4. This CDR3 is built from 15 residues. In germline, CDR1 is KGHSH, CDR2 LQKENI. In DNA, the CDR3 is TGTGCCAGCTCACCATTCCTAGCGGGATCCGGGGAGCTGTTTTTT. Translation: CASSPFLAGSGELFF.